This T cell receptor (beta chain) was profiled in a study of CD8+ T cells in alopecia areata. Study as a whole: Oral tofacitinib, 5 to 10 mg twice daily, was given in an open-label trial.

The sequencing template was cDNA reverse transcribed from extracted RNA. Measured with immunoSEQ multiplex PCR; TCRdb has only the in-frame clones, and not every one. This sample has some 180,000 clones; roughly 65% occur once, and the top ten carry 1.7%. The trim removed 1 base at V and 6 bases at J, leaving 6 bases unmatched. Germline assignment: CDR1 MGHDK and CDR2 SYGVNS. The length of the CDR3 is 16 residues. V gene TRBV25-1 combines with J gene TRBJ1-6; 7 positions match TRBD1. This specimen was CD4+ T cells sorted from blood, taken at week 0. This receptor was taken from a human donor with alopecia areata. DNA of the CDR3: TGTGCCAGCAGTGAATCGGTGAACAGGGGTAATTCACCCCTCCACTTT. This sequence encodes CASSESVNRGNSPLHF.